The rows below give T cell receptor beta chains drawn from one sample of a study of cytomegalovirus exposure and HLA in healthy donors. Method: immunoSEQ multiplex PCR; TCRdb's copy keeps in-frame clones and lacks some. The table includes approximately 200,000 clones, more than 75% detected once. Sequencing input: PBMCs. The receptor source for this set is a human donor in good health. Each CDR3 is given with its conserved first and last residue. A D gene is named only where the DNA matches it firmly. Not all rows give a size; the values are once, few, many and, for expanded clones, a class.

CDR3: CASSGTGYGYTF; DNA: TGTGCCAGCAGCGGGACAGGGTATGGCTACACCTTC; J: TRBJ1-2; size: NA; D: TRBD1; V: TRBV2
CDR3: CASSLVSVANTGELFF; DNA: TGCGCCAGCAGCTTGGTGTCCGTTGCGAACACCGGGGAGCTGTTTTTT; J: TRBJ2-2; size: once; D: NA; V: TRBV5-1
CDR3: CASSQYDRGEAFF; DNA: TGTGCCAGCAGCCAGTACGACAGGGGTGAAGCTTTCTTT; J: TRBJ1-1; size: once; D: TRBD1; V: TRBV4-2
CDR3: CASTPRQGVQETQYF; DNA: TGTGCCAGCACCCCCAGGCAGGGCGTTCAAGAGACCCAGTACTTC; J: TRBJ2-5; size: once; D: NA; V: TRBV12-1
CDR3: CASSPSQGAETQYF; DNA: TGTGCCAGCTCGCCATCCCAGGGGGCAGAGACCCAGTACTTC; J: TRBJ2-5; size: NA; D: TRBD1; V: TRBV18
CDR3: CASSQGAPAYEQYF; DNA: TGTGCCAGCTCACAGGGGGCACCGGCCTACGAGCAGTACTTC; J: TRBJ2-7; size: few; D: TRBD1; V: TRBV18
CDR3: CASSQTYSRGRFGYTF; DNA: TGTGCCAGCAGCCAGACTTACTCCAGGGGGCGCTTTGGCTACACCTTC; J: TRBJ1-2; size: once; D: TRBD1; V: TRBV7-2
CDR3: CASSLWDREKLFF; DNA: TGCGCCAGCAGCTTGTGGGACAGGGAAAAACTGTTTTTT; J: TRBJ1-4; size: NA; D: TRBD1; V: TRBV5-1
CDR3: CASSQQGKNTEAFF; DNA: TGTGCCAGCTCCCAACAGGGGAAGAACACTGAAGCTTTCTTT; J: TRBJ1-1; size: NA; D: TRBD1; V: TRBV18
CDR3: CASSKDIRWLGGPEYEQYF; DNA: TGTGCCAGCAGCAAAGATATTCGTTGGTTGGGAGGGCCTGAGTACGAGCAGTACTTC; J: TRBJ2-7; size: once; D: NA; V: TRBV21-1
CDR3: CASRALAIDEQYF; DNA: TGCGCCAGCAGAGCACTAGCGATCGACGAGCAGTACTTC; J: TRBJ2-7; size: NA; D: TRBD2; V: TRBV10-2